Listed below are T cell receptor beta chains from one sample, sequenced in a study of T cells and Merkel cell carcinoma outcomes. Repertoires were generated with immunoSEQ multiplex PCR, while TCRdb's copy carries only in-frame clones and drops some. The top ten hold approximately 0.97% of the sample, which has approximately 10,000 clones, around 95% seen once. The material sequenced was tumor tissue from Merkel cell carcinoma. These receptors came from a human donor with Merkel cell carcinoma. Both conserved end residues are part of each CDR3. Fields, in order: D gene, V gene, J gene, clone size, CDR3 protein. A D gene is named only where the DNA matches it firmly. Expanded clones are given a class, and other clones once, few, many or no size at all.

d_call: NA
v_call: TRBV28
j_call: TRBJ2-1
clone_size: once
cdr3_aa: CASRRASANEQFF

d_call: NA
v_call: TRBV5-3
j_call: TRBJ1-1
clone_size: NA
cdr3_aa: CARSLVEGDTEAFF

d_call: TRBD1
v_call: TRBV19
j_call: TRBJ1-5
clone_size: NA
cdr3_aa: CASSILDRYSGQPQHF

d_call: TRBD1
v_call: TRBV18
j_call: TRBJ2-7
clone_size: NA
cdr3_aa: CASSPGQYEQYF

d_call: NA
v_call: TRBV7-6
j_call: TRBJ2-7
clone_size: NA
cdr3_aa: CASSLEPYEQYF

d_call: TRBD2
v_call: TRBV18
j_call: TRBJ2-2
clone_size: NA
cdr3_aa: CASSPGTSGRHTGELFF

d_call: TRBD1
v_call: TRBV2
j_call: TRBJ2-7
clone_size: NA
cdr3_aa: CASRDRGSPEQYF

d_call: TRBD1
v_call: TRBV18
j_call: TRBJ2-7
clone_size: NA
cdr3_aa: CASSPPGTGYGLEQYF

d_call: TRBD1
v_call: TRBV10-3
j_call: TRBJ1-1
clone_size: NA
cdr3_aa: CAISEQGASNIEAFF

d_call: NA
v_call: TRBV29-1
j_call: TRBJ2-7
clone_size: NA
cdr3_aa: CSVETGVSYEQYF

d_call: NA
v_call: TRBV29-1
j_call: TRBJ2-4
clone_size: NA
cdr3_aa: CSVEDRRGEAKNIQYF

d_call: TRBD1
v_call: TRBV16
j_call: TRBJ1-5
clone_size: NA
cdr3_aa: CASSRQGNQPQHF

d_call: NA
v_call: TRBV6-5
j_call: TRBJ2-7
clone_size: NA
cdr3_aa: CASGSSTYEQYF

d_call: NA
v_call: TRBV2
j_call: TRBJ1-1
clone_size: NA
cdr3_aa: CASSADPRTEAFF

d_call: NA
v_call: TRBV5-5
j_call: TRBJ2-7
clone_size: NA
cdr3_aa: CASSRSRDGSYEQYF

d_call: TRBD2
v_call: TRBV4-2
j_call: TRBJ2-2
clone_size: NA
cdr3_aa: CASSQAGLAGGAGELFF

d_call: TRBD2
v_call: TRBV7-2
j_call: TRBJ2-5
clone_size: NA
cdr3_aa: CASSPILAGGRETQYF